Below, 7 T cell receptor beta chains from the same sample are listed, as sequenced in a study of cytomegalovirus exposure and HLA in healthy donors. A multiplex PCR was run with 60 Vbeta primers and 13 Jbeta primers. TCRdb's table, derived via immunoSEQ multiplex PCR, lists solely in-frame clones and lacks some. The sample consists of about 190,000 clones, 78% of them appearing once. Sequencing input: PBMCs. Receptors originate from a woman in her thirties in good health and CMV-seropositive.

This sequence joins TRBV27 and TRBJ2-7; 9 positions agree with TRBD2. The germline CDR1 and CDR2 sequences are MNHEY and SMNVEV (reference sequence). V shed 3 bases and J 4 bases; nucleotides not matched to a gene: 7. The CDR3 has 15 amino acids. CDR3 nucleotides: TGTGCCAGCAGTTTCTCGGGACTAGCACCTTACGAGCAGTACTTC. Translated: CASSFSGLAPYEQYF.

This sequence joins TRBV5-1 and TRBJ2-3; a weak D match, TRBD1 (6 bases). Germline assignment: CDR1 SGHRS and CDR2 YFSETQ. This CDR3 is 15 amino acids long. V lost 6 bases and J 1 base, leaving 15 bases between the germline ends. The CDR3 DNA follows: TGCGCCAGCAAGGCAGGGGAGACGGGCACAGATACGCAGTATTTT. The encoded protein is CASKAGETGTDTQYF.

This clone was recorded a few times. The gene calls are TRBV6-1 and TRBJ2-2, with a tentative D call TRBD1 (5 bases). There are 13 residues in the CDR3. Germline V gene data show CDR1 as MNHNS and CDR2 as SASEGT. Trimming left V 5 bases short and J 7 bases short, with 11 bases between. CDR3 loop: CASSSRVNGELFF. The CDR3 DNA reads as TGTGCCAGCAGTTCCAGGGTAAACGGGGAGCTGTTTTTT.

The J gene is TRBJ1-3, the V gene TRBV9; D may be TRBD1 (6 bases). Trimming cost V 4 bases and J 0 bases, with 14 bases left between them. Germline V lookup: CDR1 SGDLS, CDR2 YYNGEE. The CDR3 length is 16 residues. This CDR3 reads CASSLRRTDSGNTIYF. As DNA, the CDR3 is TGTGCCAGCAGCCTGCGGCGGACAGACTCTGGAAACACCATATATTTT.

This rearrangement joins TRBV2 to TRBJ2-1; D may be TRBD2 (6 bases). The germline gives CDR1 SNHLY, CDR2 FYNNEI. The CDR3 is 17 amino acids. V was clipped by 4 bases and J by 0 bases, with 16 bases between them. The CDR3 region is CASSGESSVYSYNEQFF. The CDR3 DNA reads TGTGCCAGCAGTGGAGAGTCTAGCGTCTACTCCTACAATGAGCAGTTCTTC.

The V call is TRBV10-2, the J call TRBJ2-5; no clear D. The J call is uncertain, as TRBJ2-7 better fits the DNA end. CDR1 and CDR2 (germline): WSHSY, SAAADI. The CDR3 is 10 amino acids. The CDR3, as DNA: TGCGCCAGCAGGGACTACGAGCAGTACTTC. Amino acids: CASRDYEQYF.

The V call is TRBV7-2, the J call TRBJ2-7, with TRBD1 matching over 8 bases. This CDR3 has 16 residues. Germline lookup yields CDR1 SGHTA and CDR2 FQGNSA. Losses at the gene ends were 5 bases for V and 2 bases for J; bases not matched to a gene: 11. The CDR3 spells CASSPIGGQATYEQYF. The CDR3 DNA sequence: TGTGCCAGCAGCCCCATAGGGGGACAGGCTACCTACGAGCAGTACTTC.